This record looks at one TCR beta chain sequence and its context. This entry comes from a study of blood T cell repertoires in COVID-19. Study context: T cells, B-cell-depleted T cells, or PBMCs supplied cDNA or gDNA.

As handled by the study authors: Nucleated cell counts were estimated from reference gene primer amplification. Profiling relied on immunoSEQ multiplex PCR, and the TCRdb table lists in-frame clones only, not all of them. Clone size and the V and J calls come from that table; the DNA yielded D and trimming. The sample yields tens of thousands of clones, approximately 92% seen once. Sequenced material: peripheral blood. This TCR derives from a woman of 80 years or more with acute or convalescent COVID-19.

CDR3 loop: CASSPAFRGYGYTF. The DNA of the CDR3 is TGTGCCAGCAGCCCCGCCTTTCGAGGCTATGGCTACACCTTC. This chain uses TRBV3-1 (or the pseudogene TRBV3-2) with TRBJ1-2; no reliable D call. Germline CDR1 is LGHDT and CDR2 is YNNKEL (reference sequence). V lost 4 bases and J 4 bases, leaving 13 bases between the germline ends. CDR3 length equals 14 residues.